Below are 8 T cell receptor beta chains sequenced from a single sample in a study of identical twins. TCRdb called the 5' RACE reads again in MiXCR, with one record for every CDR3 protein. The repertoire holds about 570,000 distinct CDR3 sequences, with 9.5% to 10% as singletons. Another study also made use of these data, one on yellow fever vaccine responses in identical twins.

The sequenced material came from PBMCs. The receptor set was obtained from a woman aged 18-29 years in good health.

This chain connects TRBV6-2 or TRBV6-3 to TRBJ2-7; 12 nucleotides line up with TRBD2. Germline V lookup: CDR1 MNHEY, CDR2 SVGEGT. The CDR3 is made up of 16 amino acids. The J segment lost 5 bases and the V segment lost 5 bases, leaving 10 bases of the junction unmatched. The DNA of the CDR3 is TGTGCCAGCAGTGAAACGCTAGCGGGAGGGCCAGACGAGCAGTACTTC. The encoded protein is CASSETLAGGPDEQYF.

At least ten counts were recorded for this clonotype. The CDR3 region is CAHSPGATEAFF. Here the CDR3 DNA reads TGTGCCCATTCCCCAGGGGCAACTGAAGCTTTCTTT. V usage is TRBV7-9 and J usage is TRBJ1-1, with D perhaps matching TRBD1 (6 bases). V lost 11 bases, J lost 5 bases, and 15 bases lay in between. Germline lookup yields CDR1 SEHNR and CDR2 FQNEAQ (reference sequence). The CDR3 spans 12 residues.

In its sample, this clonotype was seen a few times. The V call is TRBV15, the J call TRBJ2-1; 11 bases align to TRBD2. CDR1 is LNHNV, CDR2 YYDKDF, per germline (reference sequence). Trimming took 3 bases from V and 5 from J; bases not matched to a gene: 9. The CDR3 covers 17 residues. CDR3 residues: CATSRASSGRLNNEQFF. The CDR3 DNA follows: TGTGCCACCAGCAGGGCATCTAGCGGGAGGTTAAACAATGAGCAGTTCTTC.

This clonotype occurred a few times. This sequence joins TRBV15 and TRBJ2-6; D might be TRBD1 (5 bases). Germline CDR1 reads LNHNV; CDR2 reads YYDKDF (reference sequence). With 0 bases removed from V and 0 bases from J, the gap between germline ends came to 12 bases. This CDR3 is built from 18 residues. For the CDR3, the DNA is TGTGCCACCAGCAGAGATCGGACATCCCTCTCTGGGGCCAACGTCCTGACTTTC. Its protein is CATSRDRTSLSGANVLTF.

The rearrangement joins TRBV5-1 to TRBJ2-1, with TRBD2 matching 12 bases. CDR1 and CDR2 (germline): SGHRS, YFSETQ. Unmatched junction bases numbered 5, after V lost 3 bases and J lost 4 bases. The CDR3 has 16 residues. The CDR3 DNA reads TGCGCCAGCAGCTCTAGCGGGGGGGCGAGTTACAATGAGCAGTTCTTC. Amino acid sequence: CASSSSGGASYNEQFF.

The table lists this clonotype with a few counts. At one boundary the junction diverges from the germline segment, which might be a read error. The chain uses TRBV5-1 and TRBJ1-4; tentatively, D is TRBD1 (6 bases). The CDR3 is 13 amino acids. Germline lookup yields CDR1 SGHRS and CDR2 YFSETQ. The chain's CDR3 is CASSLDRTGPGVF. CDR3 nucleotide sequence: TGCGCCAGCAGCTTGGATCGGACCGGACCAGGGGTTTTT.

This clonotype was recorded once. V and J are TRBV11-1 and TRBJ2-5; D may be TRBD1 (6 bases). V was cut by 5 bases and J by 4 bases, with 29 bases left in between. This CDR3 spans 19 amino acids. CDR1 is SGHAT and CDR2 is FQDESV in the germline V gene (reference sequence). The CDR3 region is CASSERIWLDRNGSETQYF. The DNA for the CDR3 is TGTGCCAGCAGCGAACGCATCTGGCTTGACAGGAACGGATCAGAGACCCAGTACTTC.

This clonotype was seen ten or more times. V usage is TRBV4-2 and J usage is TRBJ2-1; a weak D match, TRBD2 (5 bases). Deletions cut 0 bases from V and 4 bases from J, with 13 bases between. The germline V gene encodes CDR1 LGHNA and CDR2 YNFKEQ. CDR3 size: 16 residues. CDR3 bases: TGTGCCAGCAGCCAAGAGGGGAGAGGCGGGTACAATGAGCAGTTCTTC. This gives the protein CASSQEGRGGYNEQFF.